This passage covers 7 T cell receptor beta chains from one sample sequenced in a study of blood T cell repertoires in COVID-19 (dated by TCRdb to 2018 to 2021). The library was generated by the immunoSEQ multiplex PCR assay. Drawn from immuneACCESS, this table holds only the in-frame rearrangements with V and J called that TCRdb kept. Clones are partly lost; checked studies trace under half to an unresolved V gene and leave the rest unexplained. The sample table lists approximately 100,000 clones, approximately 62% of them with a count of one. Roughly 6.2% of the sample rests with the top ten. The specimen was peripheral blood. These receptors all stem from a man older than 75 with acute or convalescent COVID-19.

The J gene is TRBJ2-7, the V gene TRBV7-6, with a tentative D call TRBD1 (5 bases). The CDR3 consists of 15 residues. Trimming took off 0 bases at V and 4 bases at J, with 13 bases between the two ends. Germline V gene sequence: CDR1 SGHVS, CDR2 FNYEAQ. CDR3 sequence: CASSLAPTDSYEQYF. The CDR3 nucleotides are TGTGCCAGCAGCTTAGCACCGACAGATTCATACGAGCAGTACTTC. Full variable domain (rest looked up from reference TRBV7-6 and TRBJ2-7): GAGVSQSPRYKVTKRGQDVALRCDPISGHVSLYWYRQALGQGPEFLTYFNYEAQQDKSGLPNDRFSAERPEGSISTLTIQRTEQRDSAMYRCASSLAPTDSYEQYFGPGTRLTVT.

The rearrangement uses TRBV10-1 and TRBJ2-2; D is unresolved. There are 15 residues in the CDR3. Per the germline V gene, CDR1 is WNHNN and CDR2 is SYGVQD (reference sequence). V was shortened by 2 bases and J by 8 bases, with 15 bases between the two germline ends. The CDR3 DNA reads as TGCGCCAGCAGTGAGCATTTCGGCGGAGTAGGGGAGCTGTTTTTT. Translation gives CASSEHFGGVGELFF.

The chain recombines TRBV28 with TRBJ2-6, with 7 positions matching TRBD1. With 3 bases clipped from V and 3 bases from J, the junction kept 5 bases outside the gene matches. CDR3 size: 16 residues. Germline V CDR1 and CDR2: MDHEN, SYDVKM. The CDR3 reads CASSFKGAVGANVLTF. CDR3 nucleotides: TGTGCCAGCAGTTTTAAGGGGGCTGTTGGGGCCAACGTCCTGACTTTC.

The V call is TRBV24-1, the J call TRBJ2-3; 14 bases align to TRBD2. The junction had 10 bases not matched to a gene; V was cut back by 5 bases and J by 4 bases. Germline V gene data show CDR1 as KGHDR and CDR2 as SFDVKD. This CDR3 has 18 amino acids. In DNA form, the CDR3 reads TGTGCCACCAGTGCGCACAGGGGACTAGCGGGAGTCCCAGATACGCAGTATTTT. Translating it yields CATSAHRGLAGVPDTQYF.

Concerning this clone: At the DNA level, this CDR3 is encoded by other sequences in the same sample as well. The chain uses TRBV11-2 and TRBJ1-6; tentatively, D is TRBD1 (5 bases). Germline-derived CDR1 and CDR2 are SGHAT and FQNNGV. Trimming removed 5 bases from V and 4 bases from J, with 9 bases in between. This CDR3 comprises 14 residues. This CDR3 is CASSPGSYNSPLHF. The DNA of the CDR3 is TGTGCCAGCAGCCCAGGGTCTTATAATTCACCCCTCCACTTT.

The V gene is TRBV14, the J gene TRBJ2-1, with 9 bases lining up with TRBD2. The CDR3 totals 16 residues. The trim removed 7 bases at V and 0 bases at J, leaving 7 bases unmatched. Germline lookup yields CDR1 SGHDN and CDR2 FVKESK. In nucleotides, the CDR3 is TGTGCCAGCAAAGTGGCGGGAGGGAGCTCCTACAATGAGCAGTTCTTC. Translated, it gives CASKVAGGSSYNEQFF. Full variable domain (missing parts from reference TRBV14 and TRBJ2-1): EAGVTQFPSHSVIEKGQTVTLRCDPISGHDNLYWYRRVMGKEIKFLLHFVKESKQDESGMPNNRFLAERTGGTYSTLKVQPAELEDSGVYFCASKVAGGSSYNEQFFGPGTRLTVL.

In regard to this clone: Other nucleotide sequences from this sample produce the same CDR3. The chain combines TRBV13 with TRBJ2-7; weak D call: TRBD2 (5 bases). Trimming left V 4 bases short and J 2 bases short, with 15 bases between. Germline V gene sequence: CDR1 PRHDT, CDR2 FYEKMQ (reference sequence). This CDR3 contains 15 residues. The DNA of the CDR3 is TGTGCCAGCAGCTCAGGAGGAGACTCCCCCTACGAGCAGTACTTC. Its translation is CASSSGGDSPYEQYF. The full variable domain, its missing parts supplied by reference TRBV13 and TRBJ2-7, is AAGVIQSPRHLIKEKRETATLKCYPIPRHDTVYWYQQGPGQDPQFLISFYEKMQSDKGSIPDRFSAQQFSDYHSELNMSSLELGDSALYFCASSSGGDSPYEQYFGPGTRLTVT.